The 4 T cell receptor beta chains below come from one sample, sequenced in a study of spatial heterogeneity in lung cancer (dated by TCRdb to the late 2010s). Library generation was performed with 5' RACE. The instrument given in TCRdb is NextSeq 500. TCRdb reanalyzed the raw reads on its own, using fastp at Q25 for trimming and MiXCR for clone calling, and kept in-frame beta chains. Each entry merges the rows of one CDR3 protein and shows their most common DNA and genes. The sample table lists tens of thousands of distinct CDR3 sequences, 7% of them with a count of one. Of the sample, 14% is held by the ten largest clones. The time point label of this sample denotes: sample taken at primary tumor resection. Sequenced material: PBMCs, taken at surgery. The origin of the receptors is a male donor with early-stage non-small cell lung cancer.

This clonotype was counted between two and nine times. The chain uses TRBV7-9 and TRBJ2-3; 10 positions match TRBD2. V was pared by 3 bases and J by 5 bases, with 5 bases of the junction left unmatched. There are 15 residues in the CDR3. Germline V gene lookup returns CDR1 SEHNR and CDR2 FQNEAQ (reference sequence). The CDR3 coding sequence is TGTGCCAGCAGCTTTAGCGGGAGGAAGGGAGATACGCAGTATTTT. Amino acids: CASSFSGRKGDTQYF.

In this sample, this clonotype turned up a few times. This chain joins TRBV20-1 and TRBJ1-4; the D is unclear. This CDR3 region has 13 residues. Germline assignment: CDR1 DFQATT and CDR2 SNEGSKA (reference sequence). V was shortened by 5 bases and J by 0 bases, with 7 bases between the two germline ends. The CDR3 sequence: CSASTATNEKLFF. The CDR3, as DNA: TGCAGTGCTTCGACCGCAACTAATGAAAAACTGTTTTTT.

This clonotype was found many times. The V and J genes are TRBV2 and TRBJ2-7, with 9 bases matching TRBD1. Germline values: CDR1 SNHLY, CDR2 FYNNEI. This CDR3 is 14 amino acids long. Trimming cost V 7 bases and J 6 bases; bases outside gene matches: 10. CDR3 loop: CASTLGQGGSEQYV. In DNA, the CDR3 is TGTGCCAGCACCCTGGGACAGGGAGGATCCGAGCAGTACGTC.

This clonotype was counted only a few times. The chain couples TRBV9 to TRBJ2-5; D tentatively reads TRBD1 or TRBD2 (6 bases each). The V gene lost 2 bases and the J gene lost 0 bases, with 11 bases spanning the gap. The CDR3 totals 15 residues. Germline assignment: CDR1 SGDLS and CDR2 YYNGEE. Written as DNA, the CDR3 is TGTGCCAGCAGCGTCCATAGGGGGGACCAAGAGACCCAGTACTTC. Protein product: CASSVHRGDQETQYF.